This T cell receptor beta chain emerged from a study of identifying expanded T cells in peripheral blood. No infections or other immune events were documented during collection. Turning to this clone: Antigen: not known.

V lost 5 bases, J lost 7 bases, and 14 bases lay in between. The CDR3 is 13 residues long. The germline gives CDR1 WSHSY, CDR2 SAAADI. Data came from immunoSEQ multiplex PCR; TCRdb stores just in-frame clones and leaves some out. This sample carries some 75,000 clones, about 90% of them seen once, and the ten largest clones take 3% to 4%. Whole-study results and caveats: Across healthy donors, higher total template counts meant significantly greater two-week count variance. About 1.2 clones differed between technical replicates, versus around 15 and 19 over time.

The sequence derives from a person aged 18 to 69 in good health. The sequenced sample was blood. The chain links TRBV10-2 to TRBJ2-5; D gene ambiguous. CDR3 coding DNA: TGCGCCAGCAGTTGGAATTTCCCCGGGACCCAGTACTTC. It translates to CASSWNFPGTQYF.